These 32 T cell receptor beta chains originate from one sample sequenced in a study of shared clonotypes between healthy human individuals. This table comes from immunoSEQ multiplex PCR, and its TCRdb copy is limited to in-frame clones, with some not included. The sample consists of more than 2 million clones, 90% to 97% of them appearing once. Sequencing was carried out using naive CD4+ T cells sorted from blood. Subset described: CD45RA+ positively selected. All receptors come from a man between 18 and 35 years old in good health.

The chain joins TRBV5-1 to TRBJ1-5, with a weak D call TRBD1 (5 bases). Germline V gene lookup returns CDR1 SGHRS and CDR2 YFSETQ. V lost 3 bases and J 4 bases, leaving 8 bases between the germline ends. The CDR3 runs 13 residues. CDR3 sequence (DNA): TGCGCCAGCAGCTCGGACACTAATCAGCCCCAGCATTTT. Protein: CASSSDTNQPQHF.

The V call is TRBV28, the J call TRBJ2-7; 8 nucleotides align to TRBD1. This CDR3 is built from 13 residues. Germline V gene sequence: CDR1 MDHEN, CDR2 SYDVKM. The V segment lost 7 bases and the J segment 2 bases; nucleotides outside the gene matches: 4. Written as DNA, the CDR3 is TGTGCCAGCAAGAGGACAGGGACCTACGAGCAGTACTTC. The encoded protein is CASKRTGTYEQYF.

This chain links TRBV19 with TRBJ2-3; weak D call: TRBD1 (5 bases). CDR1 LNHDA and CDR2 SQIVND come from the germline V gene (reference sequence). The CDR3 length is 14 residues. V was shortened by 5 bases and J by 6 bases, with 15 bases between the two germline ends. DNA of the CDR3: TGTGCCAGTAGTTCAGGGTTCTTGGGGGATACGCAGTATTTT. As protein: CASSSGFLGDTQYF.

CDR3 sequence: CASSLGSAGETQYF. The CDR3 bases are TGCGCCAGCAGCTTGGGCTCCGCGGGAGAGACCCAGTACTTC. The genes are TRBV5-1 and TRBJ2-5; maybe TRBD2 (5 bases). The germline V gene has CDR1 SGHRS and CDR2 YFSETQ. The CDR3 is 14 amino acids. Trimming shortened V by 0 bases and J by 4 bases, and 10 bases separated the two germline ends.

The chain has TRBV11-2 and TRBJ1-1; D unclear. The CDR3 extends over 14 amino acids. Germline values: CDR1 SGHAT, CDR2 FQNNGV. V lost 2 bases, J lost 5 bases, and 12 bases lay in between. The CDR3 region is CASSLRLGGTEAFF. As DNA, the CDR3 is TGTGCCAGCAGCTTAAGATTAGGAGGAACTGAAGCTTTCTTT.

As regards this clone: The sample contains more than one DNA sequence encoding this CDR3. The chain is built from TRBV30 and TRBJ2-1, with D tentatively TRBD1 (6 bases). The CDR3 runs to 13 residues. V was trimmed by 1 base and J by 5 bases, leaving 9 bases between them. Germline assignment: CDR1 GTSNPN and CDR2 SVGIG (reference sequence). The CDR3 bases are TGTGCCTGGAGTGGGGGGCTGGACAATGAGCAGTTCTTC. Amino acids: CAWSGGLDNEQFF.

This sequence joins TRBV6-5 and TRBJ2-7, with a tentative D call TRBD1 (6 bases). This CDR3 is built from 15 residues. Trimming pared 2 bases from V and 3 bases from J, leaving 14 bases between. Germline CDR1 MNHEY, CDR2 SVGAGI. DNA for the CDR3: TGTGCCAGCAGTTACCACCCAGGACAGATCTACGAGCAGTACTTC. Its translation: CASSYHPGQIYEQYF.

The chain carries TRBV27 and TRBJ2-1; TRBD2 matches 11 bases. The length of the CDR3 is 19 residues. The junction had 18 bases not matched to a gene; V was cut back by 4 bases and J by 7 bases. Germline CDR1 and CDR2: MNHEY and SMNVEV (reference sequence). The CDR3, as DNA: TGTGCCAGCAGTTATCCTTCCCCATTACTAGCGGGGGAAGCAAATGAGCAGTTCTTC. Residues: CASSYPSPLLAGEANEQFF.

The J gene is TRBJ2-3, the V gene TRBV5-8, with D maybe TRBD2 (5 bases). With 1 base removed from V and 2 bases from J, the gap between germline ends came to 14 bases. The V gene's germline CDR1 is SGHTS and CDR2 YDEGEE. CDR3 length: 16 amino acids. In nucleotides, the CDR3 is TGTGCCAGCAGCTTGAATTCCGGGAAGCCCACAGATACGCAGTATTTT. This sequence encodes CASSLNSGKPTDTQYF.

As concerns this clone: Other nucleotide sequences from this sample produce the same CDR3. CDR3: CASSLGGGYNEQFF. CDR3 coding DNA: TGCGCCAGCAGCTTGGGTGGCGGATACAATGAGCAGTTCTTC. This sequence joins TRBV5-1 and TRBJ2-1; D not certain. Germline-derived CDR1 and CDR2 are SGHRS and YFSETQ. The ends were cut back, 0 bases at V and 4 bases at J, with 8 bases in the middle. This CDR3 has 14 amino acids.

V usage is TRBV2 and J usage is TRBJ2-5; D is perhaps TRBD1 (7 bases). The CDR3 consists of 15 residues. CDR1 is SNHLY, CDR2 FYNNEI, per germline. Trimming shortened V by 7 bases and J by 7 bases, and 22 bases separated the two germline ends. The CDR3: CASTKTGTVLGTQYF. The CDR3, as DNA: TGTGCCAGCACTAAGACAGGGACTGTTTTGGGGACCCAGTACTTC. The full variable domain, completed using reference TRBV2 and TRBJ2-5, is EPEVTQTPSHQVTQMGQEVILRCVPISNHLYFYWYRQILGQKVEFLVSFYNNEISEKSEIFDDQFSVERPDGSNFTLKIRSTKLEDSAMYFCASTKTGTVLGTQYFGPGTRLLVL.

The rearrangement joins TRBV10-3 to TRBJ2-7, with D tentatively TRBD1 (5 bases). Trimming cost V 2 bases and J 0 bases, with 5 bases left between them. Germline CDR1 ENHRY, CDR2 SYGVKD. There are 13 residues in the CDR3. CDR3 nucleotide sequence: TGTGCCATCAGTGAGGGGGCCTCCTACGAGCAGTACTTC. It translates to CAISEGASYEQYF.

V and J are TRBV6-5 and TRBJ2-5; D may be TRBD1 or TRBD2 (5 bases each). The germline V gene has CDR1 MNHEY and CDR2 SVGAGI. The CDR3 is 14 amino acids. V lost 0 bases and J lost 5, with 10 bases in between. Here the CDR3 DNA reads TGTGCCAGCAGTTACTCGATCGGGGCGGAGACCCAGTACTTC. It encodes CASSYSIGAETQYF.

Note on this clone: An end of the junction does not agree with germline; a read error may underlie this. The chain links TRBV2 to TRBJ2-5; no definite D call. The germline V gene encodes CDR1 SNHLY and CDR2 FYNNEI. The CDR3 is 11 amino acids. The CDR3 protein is CASSEEGSLDF. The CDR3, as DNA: TGTGCCAGCAGTGAAGAAGGGTCCCTGGACTTC.

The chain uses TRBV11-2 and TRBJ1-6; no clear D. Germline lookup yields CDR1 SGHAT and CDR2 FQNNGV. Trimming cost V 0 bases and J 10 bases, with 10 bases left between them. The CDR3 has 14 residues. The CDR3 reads CASSLEERISPLHF. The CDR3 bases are TGTGCCAGCAGCTTAGAGGAGAGGATCTCACCCCTCCACTTT.

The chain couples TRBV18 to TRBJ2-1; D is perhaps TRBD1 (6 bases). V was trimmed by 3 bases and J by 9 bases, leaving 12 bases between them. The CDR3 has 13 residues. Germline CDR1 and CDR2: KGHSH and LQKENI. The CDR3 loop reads CASSPGQRVEQFF. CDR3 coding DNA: TGTGCCAGCTCACCCGGACAGAGGGTTGAGCAGTTCTTC.

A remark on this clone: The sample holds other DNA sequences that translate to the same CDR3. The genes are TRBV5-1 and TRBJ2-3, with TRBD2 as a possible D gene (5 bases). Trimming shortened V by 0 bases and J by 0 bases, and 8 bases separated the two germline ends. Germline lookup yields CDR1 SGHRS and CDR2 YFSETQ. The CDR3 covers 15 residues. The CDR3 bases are TGCGCCAGCAGCTTGGCCGGGGAAAGCACAGATACGCAGTATTTT. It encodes CASSLAGESTDTQYF.

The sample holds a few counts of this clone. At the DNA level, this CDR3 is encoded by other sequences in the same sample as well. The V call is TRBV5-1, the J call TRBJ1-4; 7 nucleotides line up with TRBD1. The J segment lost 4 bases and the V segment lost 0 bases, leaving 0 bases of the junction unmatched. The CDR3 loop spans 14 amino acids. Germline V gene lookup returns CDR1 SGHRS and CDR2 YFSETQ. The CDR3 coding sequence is TGCGCCAGCAGCTTGGGGGACAGTAATGAAAAACTGTTTTTT. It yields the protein CASSLGDSNEKLFF.

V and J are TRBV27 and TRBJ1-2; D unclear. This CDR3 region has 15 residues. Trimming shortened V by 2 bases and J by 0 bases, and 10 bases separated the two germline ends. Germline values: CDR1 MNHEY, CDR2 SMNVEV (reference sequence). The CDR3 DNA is TGTGCCAGCAGTTTAAAGGCAGACGCTAACTATGGCTACACCTTC. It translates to CASSLKADANYGYTF.

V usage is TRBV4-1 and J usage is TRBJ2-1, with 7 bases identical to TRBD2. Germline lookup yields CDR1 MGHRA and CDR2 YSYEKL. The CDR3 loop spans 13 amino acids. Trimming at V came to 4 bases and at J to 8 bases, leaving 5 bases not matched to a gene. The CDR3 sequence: CASSPPGGYEQFF. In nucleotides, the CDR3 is TGCGCCAGCAGCCCCCCGGGGGGTTATGAGCAGTTCTTC.

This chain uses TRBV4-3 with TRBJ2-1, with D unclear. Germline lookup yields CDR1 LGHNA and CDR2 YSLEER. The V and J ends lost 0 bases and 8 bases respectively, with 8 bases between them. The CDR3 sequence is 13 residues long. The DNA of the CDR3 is TGCGCCAGCAGCCAAGAACCCTCGCATGAGCAGTTCTTC. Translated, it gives CASSQEPSHEQFF.

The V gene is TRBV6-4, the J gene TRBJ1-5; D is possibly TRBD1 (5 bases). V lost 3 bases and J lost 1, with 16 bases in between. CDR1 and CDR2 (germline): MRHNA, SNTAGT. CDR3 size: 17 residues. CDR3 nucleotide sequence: TGTGCCAGCAGTGATCCGAAGGGGAAACTAAGCAATCAGCCCCAGCATTTT. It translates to CASSDPKGKLSNQPQHF.

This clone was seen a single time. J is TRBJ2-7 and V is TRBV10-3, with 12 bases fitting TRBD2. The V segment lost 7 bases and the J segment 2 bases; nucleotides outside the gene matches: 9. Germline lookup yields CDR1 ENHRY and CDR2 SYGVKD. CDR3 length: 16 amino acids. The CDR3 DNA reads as TGTGCCATCATGGGACTAGCGGGCTCCGGGGCCTACGAGCAGTACTTC. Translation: CAIMGLAGSGAYEQYF.

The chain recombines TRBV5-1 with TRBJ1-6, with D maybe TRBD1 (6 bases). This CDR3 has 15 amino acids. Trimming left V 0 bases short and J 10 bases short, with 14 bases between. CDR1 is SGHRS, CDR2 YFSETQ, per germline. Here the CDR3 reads CASSLEGRGMSPLHF. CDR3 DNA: TGCGCCAGCAGCTTGGAGGGCAGGGGTATGTCACCCCTCCACTTT.

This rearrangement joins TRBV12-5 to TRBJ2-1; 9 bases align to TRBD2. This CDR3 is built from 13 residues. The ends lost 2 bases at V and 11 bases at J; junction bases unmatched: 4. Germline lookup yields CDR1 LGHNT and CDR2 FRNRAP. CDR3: CASGLIGTSKQFF. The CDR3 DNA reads TGTGCTAGTGGTTTGATAGGGACTAGCAAGCAGTTCTTC.

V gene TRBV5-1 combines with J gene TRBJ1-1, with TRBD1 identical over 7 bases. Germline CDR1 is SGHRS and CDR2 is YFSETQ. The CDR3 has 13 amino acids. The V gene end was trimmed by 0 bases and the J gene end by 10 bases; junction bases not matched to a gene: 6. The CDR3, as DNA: TGCGCCAGCAGCTTGGGTACAGGGGAAAGAGCTTTCTTT. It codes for CASSLGTGERAFF.

The chain's CDR3 is CASSRGRYNSPLHF. DNA of the CDR3: TGTGCCAGCAGCCGGGGACGGTATAATTCACCCCTCCACTTT. The rearrangement links TRBV5-6 to TRBJ1-6; tentative D call: TRBD1 (5 bases). Germline V gives CDR1 SGHDT, CDR2 YYEEEE. V was shortened by 4 bases and J by 4 bases, with 9 bases between the two germline ends. CDR3 length: 14 residues.

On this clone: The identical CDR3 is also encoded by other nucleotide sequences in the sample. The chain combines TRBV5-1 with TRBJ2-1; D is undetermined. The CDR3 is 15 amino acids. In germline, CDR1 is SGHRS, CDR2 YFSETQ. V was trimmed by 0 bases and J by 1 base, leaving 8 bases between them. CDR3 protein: CASSLGSTSYNEQFF. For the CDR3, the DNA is TGCGCCAGCAGCTTGGGTAGTACGTCCTACAATGAGCAGTTCTTC.

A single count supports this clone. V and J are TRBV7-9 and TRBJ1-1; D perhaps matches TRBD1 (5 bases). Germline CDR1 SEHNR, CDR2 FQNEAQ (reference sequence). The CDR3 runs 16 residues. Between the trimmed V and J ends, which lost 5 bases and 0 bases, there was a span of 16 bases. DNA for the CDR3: TGTGCCAGCAGCCTTGGACAAACCACTCTGAACACTGAAGCTTTCTTT. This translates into CASSLGQTTLNTEAFF. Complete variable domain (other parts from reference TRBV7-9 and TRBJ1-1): DTGVSQNPRHKITKRGQNVTFRCDPISEHNRLYWYRQTLGQGPEFLTYFQNEAQLEKSRLLSDRFSAERPKGSFSTLEIQRTEQGDSAMYLCASSLGQTTLNTEAFFGQGTRLTVV.

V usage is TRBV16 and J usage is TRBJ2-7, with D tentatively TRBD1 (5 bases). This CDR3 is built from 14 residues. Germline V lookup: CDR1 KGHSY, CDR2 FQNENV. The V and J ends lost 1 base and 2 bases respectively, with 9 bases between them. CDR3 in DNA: TGTGCCAGCAGCCAATGGGGCAGCACCTACGAGCAGTACTTC. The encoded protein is CASSQWGSTYEQYF.

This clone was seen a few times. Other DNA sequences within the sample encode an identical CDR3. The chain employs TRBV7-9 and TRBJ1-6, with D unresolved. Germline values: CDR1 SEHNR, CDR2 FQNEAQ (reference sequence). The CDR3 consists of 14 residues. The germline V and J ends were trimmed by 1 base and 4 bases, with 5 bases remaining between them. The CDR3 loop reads CASSLEQYNSPLHF. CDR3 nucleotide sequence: TGTGCCAGCAGCTTAGAACAGTATAATTCACCCCTCCACTTT.

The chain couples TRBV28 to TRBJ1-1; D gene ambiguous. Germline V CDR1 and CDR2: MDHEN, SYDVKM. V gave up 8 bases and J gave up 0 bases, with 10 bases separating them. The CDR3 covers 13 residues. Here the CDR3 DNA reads TGTGCCAGCGATGGCGGAGTGAACACTGAAGCTTTCTTT. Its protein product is CASDGGVNTEAFF.